Each of the 17 T cell receptor beta chains below was sequenced from the same sample in a study of beta chain features in type 1 diabetes. Whole-study results and caveats: Type 1 diabetes patients had moderately but significantly shorter TCRB CDR3s in all four CD4+ subsets.

Investigators reverse transcribed all isolated RNA, so they sequenced expressed TCRB transcripts. TCRdb's copy holds only in-frame clones and misses some; the assay was immunoSEQ multiplex PCR. The sample records roughly 150,000 clones, approximately 10% being singletons. These receptors have no known antigen. Specimen: central memory CD4+ T cells from blood. These receptors all come from a man aged 30 to 39 with type 1 diabetes.

There are a few counts of this clone. V usage is TRBV14 and J usage is TRBJ2-1; tentatively, D is TRBD2 (5 bases). The germline V gene encodes CDR1 SGHDN and CDR2 FVKESK. CDR3 length: 13 residues. V was clipped by 0 bases and J by 6 bases, with 6 bases between them. The CDR3 DNA is TGTGCCAGCAGCCAAGACCGGGGCAATGAGCAGTTCTTC. The encoded protein is CASSQDRGNEQFF.

The chain employs TRBV7-9 and TRBJ2-2; 7 nucleotides line up with TRBD2. The germline V gene has CDR1 SEHNR and CDR2 FQNEAQ (reference sequence). This CDR3 spans 15 amino acids. The J segment lost 6 bases and the V segment lost 2 bases, leaving 6 bases of the junction unmatched. This chain's CDR3 is CASSLSGTWAGELFF. The CDR3 bases are TGTGCCAGCAGCTTAAGCGGGACGTGGGCCGGGGAGCTGTTTTTT. The variable domain in full, with the rest retrieved from reference TRBV7-9 and TRBJ2-2, is DTGVSQNPRHKITKRGQNVTFRCDPISEHNRLYWYRQTLGQGPEFLTYFQNEAQLEKSRLLSDRFSAERPKGSFSTLEIQRTEQGDSAMYLCASSLSGTWAGELFFGEGSRLTVL.

The V and J genes are TRBV18 and TRBJ2-3; D not resolved. CDR3 size: 12 residues. Germline CDR1 reads KGHSH; CDR2 reads LQKENI. The ends were cut back, 6 bases at V and 6 bases at J, with 10 bases in the middle. The CDR3 loop reads CASSALEDTQYF. DNA for the CDR3: TGTGCCAGCTCCGCCTTGGAGGATACGCAGTATTTT.

The table lists this clone with a few counts. The chain carries TRBV9 and TRBJ1-5; D perhaps matches TRBD1 (5 bases). Deletions cut 3 bases from V and 3 bases from J, with 10 bases between. Germline V gene lookup returns CDR1 SGDLS and CDR2 YYNGEE. This CDR3 has 14 residues. Here the CDR3 DNA reads TGTGCCAGCAGCGCCGGACACAACAATCAGCCCCAGCATTTT. Its protein is CASSAGHNNQPQHF.

The CDR3 DNA sequence: TGTGCCAGCAGCACGGACAGGGGAGGAGGCTACACCTTC. Residues: CASSTDRGGGYTF. J is TRBJ1-2 and V is TRBV7-2, with 9 nucleotides matching TRBD1. Germline CDR1 and CDR2: SGHTA and FQGNSA. V shed 5 bases and J 8 bases; nucleotides not matched to a gene: 6. This CDR3 is 13 amino acids long.

The chain joins TRBV9 to TRBJ1-1, with D possibly being TRBD1 (6 bases). The V and J ends lost 0 bases and 3 bases respectively, with 6 bases between them. There are 13 residues in the CDR3. Germline assignment: CDR1 SGDLS and CDR2 YYNGEE. For the CDR3, the DNA is TGTGCCAGCAGCGTAGAGGGGGACACTGAAGCTTTCTTT. As protein: CASSVEGDTEAFF.

This chain joins TRBV7-9 and TRBJ2-7; 8 bases match TRBD1. V shed 5 bases, J shed 4 bases, and the junction held 7 bases outside the gene matches. The length of the CDR3 is 14 residues. Germline CDR1 and CDR2: SEHNR and FQNEAQ (reference sequence). CDR3 loop: CASSRDRSGYEQYF. The CDR3 DNA reads TGTGCCAGCAGCCGGGACAGGTCCGGGTACGAGCAGTACTTC.

This clone was recorded a few times. This chain uses TRBV4-3 with TRBJ2-2; D perhaps matches TRBD1 (5 bases). The CDR3 loop spans 15 amino acids. From germline, CDR1 is LGHNA and CDR2 YSLEER. V was clipped by 3 bases and J by 3 bases, with 11 bases between them. The CDR3 loop reads CASSQLVGDTGELFF. CDR3 bases: TGCGCCAGCAGCCAGTTGGTAGGGGACACCGGGGAGCTGTTTTTT.

This clone has more than one count but fewer than ten. The genes are TRBV7-9 and TRBJ2-1; 12 nucleotides align to TRBD2. Germline V gene data show CDR1 as SEHNR and CDR2 as FQNEAQ (reference sequence). This CDR3 has 16 residues. V was pared by 5 bases and J by 5 bases, with 7 bases of the junction left unmatched. In DNA form, the CDR3 reads TGTGCCAGCAGCATCCCTAGCGGGAGGGCCGACAATGAGCAGTTCTTC. Amino acid sequence: CASSIPSGRADNEQFF. The variable domain in full, with the rest retrieved from reference TRBV7-9 and TRBJ2-1, is DTGVSQNPRHKITKRGQNVTFRCDPISEHNRLYWYRQTLGQGPEFLTYFQNEAQLEKSRLLSDRFSAERPKGSFSTLEIQRTEQGDSAMYLCASSIPSGRADNEQFFGPGTRLTVL.

This clone was seen only a few times. The chain couples TRBV29-1 to TRBJ2-2, with TRBD1 identical over 8 bases. CDR1 and CDR2 from the germline V gene are SQVTM and ANQGSEA. Trimming took 3 bases from V and 5 from J; bases not matched to a gene: 11. CDR3 length: 16 amino acids. This CDR3 reads CSVEASGGGGTGELFF. The CDR3 bases are TGCAGCGTTGAGGCCTCAGGGGGCGGAGGGACCGGGGAGCTGTTTTTT.

There are a few counts of this clone. This chain uses TRBV7-2 with TRBJ2-1, with 7 bases that match TRBD2. CDR1 and CDR2 (germline): SGHTA, FQGNSA. The CDR3 runs 14 residues. Unmatched junction bases numbered 11, after V lost 5 bases and J lost 10 bases. CDR3 bases: TGTGCCAGCAGCCATCCCAGCGGGACGAGAGAGCAGTTCTTC. The encoded protein is CASSHPSGTREQFF.

The table lists this clone with a few counts. V usage is TRBV5-4 and J usage is TRBJ1-1; D may be TRBD1 (6 bases). Per the germline V gene, CDR1 is SGHNT and CDR2 is YYREEE (reference sequence). Trimming removed 4 bases at V and 3 bases at J, with 16 bases between. The CDR3 is made up of 15 amino acids. DNA for the CDR3: TGTGCCAGCAGCGACCACAGGGCGGGCGACACTGAAGCTTTCTTT. It encodes CASSDHRAGDTEAFF.

The rearrangement links TRBV2 to TRBJ2-1; the D gene is possibly TRBD2 (6 bases). This CDR3 is 12 amino acids long. Trimming took off 7 bases at V and 15 bases at J, with 19 bases between the two ends. Germline lookup yields CDR1 SNHLY and CDR2 FYNNEI. The CDR3 DNA is TGTGCCAGCACCGTTACCCCCGGGGGTACGTTCTTC. It specifies CASTVTPGGTFF.

The rearrangement links TRBV7-3 to TRBJ1-1; tentative D call: TRBD1 (5 bases). Per germline, CDR1 SGHTA and CDR2 FQGTGA. The CDR3 has 12 amino acids. V was shortened by 3 bases and J by 5 bases, with 7 bases between the two germline ends. CDR3 sequence reads: CASSFRATEAFF. In nucleotides, the CDR3 is TGTGCCAGCAGCTTCAGGGCTACTGAAGCTTTCTTT.

The V and J genes are TRBV11-2 and TRBJ2-5, with D perhaps matching TRBD1 (7 bases). V was clipped by 6 bases and J by 5 bases, with 10 bases between them. From germline, CDR1 is SGHAT and CDR2 FQNNGV. The CDR3 contains 12 residues. The CDR3 coding sequence is TGTGCCAGCAGACCAGGGGGGGAGACCCAGTACTTC. It specifies CASRPGGETQYF.

The chain carries TRBV2 and TRBJ1-5; 8 bases are shared with TRBD1. Unmatched junction bases numbered 6, after V lost 3 bases and J lost 5 bases. This CDR3 comprises 15 residues. The germline CDR1 and CDR2 sequences are SNHLY and FYNNEI. CDR3 bases: TGTGCCAGCAGTGAGATTCAGGGGGCTCATCAGCCCCAGCATTTT. It yields the protein CASSEIQGAHQPQHF.

This clone has a handful of counts. V gene TRBV30 combines with J gene TRBJ2-6; D is undetermined. V dropped 3 bases and J dropped 2 bases, with 5 bases sitting between them. There are 13 residues in the CDR3. CDR1 is GTSNPN, CDR2 SVGIG, per germline (reference sequence). CDR3 sequence (DNA): TGTGCCTGGAGGTCTCCTGGGGCCAACGTCCTGACTTTC. Its translation is CAWRSPGANVLTF. The complete variable domain, with remaining parts taken from reference TRBV30 and TRBJ2-6, reads SQTIHQWPATLVQPVGSPLSLECTVEGTSNPNLYWYRQAAGRGLQLLFYSVGIGQISSEVPQNLSASRPQDRQFILSSKKLLLSDSGFYLCAWRSPGANVLTFGAGSRLTVL.